This TCR beta chain was identified in a study of cytomegalovirus exposure and HLA in healthy donors (dated by TCRdb to 2017 to 2019). The study in broad terms: According to an earlier analysis of several hundred of the donors, about 179 million T cells yielded roughly 110 million unique TCR beta sequences and less than 300 Gb of sequence data. Around 330 gigabases of sequencing data and 91 million or so unique TCR sequences made up an early release that covered nearly 650 HLA-typed donors. Of the roughly 400 genotyped donors, approximately 80% were placed in the genetic ancestry cluster associated with self-reported Caucasian donors. The study was designed to test whether signatures of past pathogen exposure could be identified by cataloging public T cell receptors. Using immunosequencing, the study profiled T cell repertoires from 500 to 800 subjects and related those repertoires to cytomegalovirus serostatus. In addition to the first cohort of about 650 subjects, a separate validation cohort of approximately 120 different subjects was used. The study combined high-throughput TCR immunosequencing, statistical association of individual TCRs with disease status, and machine learning to predict cytomegalovirus infection status. A later analysis re-examined previously published TCR beta repertoires from just over 650 donors and added high-resolution HLA genotyping to investigate patterns of TCR occurrence. The later analysis used no new phenotypic data to find candidate immune exposures, relying instead on TCR beta sequences and their occurrence across donors. To decide whether each TCR beta V gene segment behaved as functional or pseudogenic, an earlier analysis of fewer than 750 of the donors relied on high-throughput TCR beta sequencing. Donor age, sex, ethnicity and CMV serostatus were collected together with the repertoire data. A later genetic analysis took genome-wide SNP genotypes for about 60% of the roughly 670 donors and used that subset as a discovery cohort. All discovery cohort repertoires had been generated on a single sequencing platform. HLA typing included class I and class II loci at four-digit resolution. Typing coverage differed by locus: A, B, C, DRB1 and DQB1 were typed in about 620-630 donors, DQA1 in about 500, DPA1 in roughly 590, and DPB1 in roughly 450. Roughly 5 DR-DQ haplotypes were treated as single units for association and clustering because of strong linkage in the cohort. Among over 350 genotyped donors of the cohort, an average of roughly 240,000 unique TCR beta nucleotide sequences were sequenced per donor, about a sixth of them non-productive.

Including cysteine and phenylalanine, the CDR3 has 15 amino acids. Just the 45-base CDR3 DNA is kept, in frame starting at base 1. The germline V gene encodes CDR1 SGHRS and CDR2 YFSETQ. V is trimmed back by 3 bases and J by 5 bases, and the junction contains 9 bases that no gene match accounts for. Preparation of the library involved the immunoSEQ multiplex PCR assay. For the multiplex PCR, a mixture combining 60 forward primers for TCR Vbeta segments and 13 reverse primers for TCR Jbeta segments was used. Amplification of the CDR3 region of rearranged TCR beta genes was performed with a multiplex PCR assay on genomic DNA. On the Illumina HiSeq System, the amplified TCR beta libraries were sequenced as 87-base-pair reads. Under the source paper's analysis protocol: In a later analysis, some 80 million unique TCR beta chains were counted across the approximately 620 repertoires, and approximately 9.9 million of these chains were shared by at least two donors. Raw reads were error-corrected and collapsed into unique sequences by a nearest-neighbor algorithm in which closely related sequences were merged to remove PCR and sequencing errors. CDR3 sequences were aligned to IMGT reference sequences to assign V, D and J gene segments. Each retained sequence needed at least a six-nucleotide match to both a V gene segment and a J gene segment. A rearrangement counted as productive if the CDR3 had no stop codons and remained in frame with V and J, and every other rearrangement counted as non-productive. Following IMGT convention, CDR3 was defined as the stretch from the second conserved V-encoded cysteine to the conserved J-encoded phenylalanine. The earlier analysis of about 560 of the donors excluded any sequence lacking an unambiguous match to a single V gene segment. An earlier analysis of roughly 590 of the donors called V segments functional above 56.7% productive rearrangements and segregating when the between-donor standard deviation exceeded 5%. A statistical classification framework was developed to diagnose cytomegalovirus status using the catalog of TCR beta chain sequences. In a later analysis, TCR nucleotide sequences were compared against IMGT/GENE-DB human TR gene sequences so that V and J genes could be assigned. A later analysis assigned CDR3 sequences and most-parsimonious VDJ recombination scenarios with the TCRdist pipeline. A later analysis defined each TCR beta chain by its CDR3 amino acid sequence plus V-gene family, and excluded reads lacking a unique V-gene family. To address suspected cross-contamination and a sequencing artifact, a later analysis removed a few hundred highly shared, low-generation-probability nucleotide sequences. For each public chain, a later analysis derived a clonal expansion index from normalized ranks of inferred template counts within each repertoire. In a later analysis, generation probabilities were computed using a VDJ recombination model fitted to out-of-frame rearrangements, and the results were checked against IGoR. In a later analysis, TCR-TCR, TCR-HLA and TCR-CMV co-occurrence was scored with hypergeometric tests, and a repertoire-size bias correction was applied to TCR pairs. False discovery rates were estimated in a later analysis by permuting HLA or CMV assignments 20 times. In a later analysis, co-occurring TCRs were grouped using DBSCAN, and TCRdist sequence similarity was added for clustering within HLA-allele-positive subsets. For co-occurrence clustering, repertoires with fewer than 30,000 or more than 120,000 public chains were excluded, along with 5 or 6 repertoires with anomalous nucleotide sharing. As stored in TCRdb, this immuneACCESS dataset retains in-frame rearrangements with V and J assigned. A fraction of the clones does not appear; measured against another copy, unresolved V genes explain less than half of the discrepancy, and the remainder lacks a known reason. The V and J calls and clone size were taken over from that table, and D and trimming were inferred from the DNA. The sample profile shows roughly 200,000 clones; roughly 80% of them were found once. The ten largest make up 2.9% of the sample.

A note on this clone: The target of this receptor is not known. Base qualities are missing; no much larger clone stands one base away.

The cohort consisted of 650 to 700 healthy bone marrow donors. All cohort members were sampled while nominally healthy, although unrecorded immune exposures were likely present. The donor was CMV seronegative and belonged to the group of roughly 330 seronegative cohort members. A peripheral blood sample was collected from each donor, and TCR beta sequencing was performed on peripheral blood mononuclear cells. Genomic DNA extraction from the blood cell samples was performed with the Qiagen DNeasy Blood Extraction Kit. Here is what the overall study found, with its caveats: Broadly in line with IMGT annotations, most TCR beta V segments showed up in productive rearrangements about 90% or about 30% of the time in an earlier analysis of approximately 640 of the donors. V-gene and J-gene trimming of TCR beta chains was associated with a missense DCLRE1C variant in a later genetic analysis, and the association was replicated in an independent cohort. According to a later analysis, most CMV-associated TCR beta chains appeared to be HLA-restricted, and the HLA associations seemed to be driven largely by CMV exposure. The only immune exposure information available for the cohort was CMV serostatus. The study listed 164 TCR beta chains as associated with cytomegalovirus. While some public TCRs were present in many individuals, most TCR sequences turned up only very rarely across donors. In a later analysis, HLA-associated TCR beta chains showed more clonal expansion and lower generation probabilities than non-associated chains that were equally common. In this cohort, only TCR beta chains were sequenced, and detectable features were limited by the absence of alpha or paired-chain data. Compared with the roughly 670-donor mean, donors in an Asian-associated ancestry cluster had fewer N-insertions in productive TCRs, according to a later genetic analysis. Because HLA typing was missing for some donors at each locus, association tests included only the typed subset. In vitro tests confirmed that a few of the cytomegalovirus-associated TCR beta chains recognize cytomegalovirus antigens. The presence/absence analyses assumed that sequencing depth was roughly uniform across donors, and that assumption may not be true. A further reported finding was that TCR beta sequences accurately predicted the HLA-A and HLA-B alleles for most subjects in the first cohort. At a false discovery rate of 0.05, a later analysis linked around 17,000 TCR beta sequences to specific HLA alleles. Linkage disequilibrium might explain the correlated functional status among segregating V segments, but an unknown experimental factor could not be excluded. When HLA alleles, especially DR and DQ, strongly co-occurred, TCR associations were difficult to assign to individual alleles. According to a later analysis, parvovirus B19, influenza, CMV and Epstein-Barr virus appeared linked to several top co-occurrence clusters. It was suggested by the authors that the approach could potentially be generalized to other disease states and immunological phenotypes. In a later analysis, the rate of TCR association differed among HLA loci, with DRB1 alleles having the most associated TCRs and HLA-C alleles having the fewest. The sequencing pipeline was judged likely to have produced a cluster of highly shared sequence variants as a technical artifact. The classifier was reported to diagnose cytomegalovirus status with high specificity and sensitivity in both the original and validation cohorts. Some IMGT-functional V segments, including TRBV6-2 and TRBV6-3, could not be distinguished by the 87-base-pair reads and were therefore excluded. Seventeen rarely observed V segments, including chromosome 9 orphons, were excluded from the earlier analysis of 550 to 700 of the donors because counts were too low.

The chain was built from TRBV5-1 and TRBJ2-3, with 7 bases matching TRBD2. The sequenced material came from PBMCs. This clonotype originated in a man aged 30 to 39 in good health and CMV-seronegative. The sequence in DNA is TGCGCCAGCAGCTCCGCCGGGACTATCCTAGATACGCAGTATTTT. Its coded protein is CASSSAGTILDTQYF. Reference TRBV5-1 and TRBJ2-3 proteins supply the regions before and after the CDR3; the full variable domain is: KAGVTQTPRYLIKTRGQQVTLSCSPISGHRSVSWYQQTPGQGLQFLFEYFSETQRNKGNFPGRFSGRQFSNSRSEMNVSTLELGDSALYLCASSSAGTILDTQYFGPGTRLTVL.